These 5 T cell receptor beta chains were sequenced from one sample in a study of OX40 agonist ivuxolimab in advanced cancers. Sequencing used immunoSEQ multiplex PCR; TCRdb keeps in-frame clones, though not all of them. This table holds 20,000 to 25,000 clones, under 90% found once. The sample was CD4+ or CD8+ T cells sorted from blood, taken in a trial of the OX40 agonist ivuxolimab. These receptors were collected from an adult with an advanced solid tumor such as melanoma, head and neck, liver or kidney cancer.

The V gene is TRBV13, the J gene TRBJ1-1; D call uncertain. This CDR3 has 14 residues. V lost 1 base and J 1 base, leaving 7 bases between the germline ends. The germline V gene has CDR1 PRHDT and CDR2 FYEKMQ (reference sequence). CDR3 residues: CASSLVRRNTEAFF. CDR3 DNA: TGTGCCAGCAGCTTAGTTCGGAGGAACACTGAAGCTTTCTTT. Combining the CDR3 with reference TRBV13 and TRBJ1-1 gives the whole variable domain AAGVIQSPRHLIKEKRETATLKCYPIPRHDTVYWYQQGPGQDPQFLISFYEKMQSDKGSIPDRFSAQQFSDYHSELNMSSLELGDSALYFCASSLVRRNTEAFFGQGTRLTVV.

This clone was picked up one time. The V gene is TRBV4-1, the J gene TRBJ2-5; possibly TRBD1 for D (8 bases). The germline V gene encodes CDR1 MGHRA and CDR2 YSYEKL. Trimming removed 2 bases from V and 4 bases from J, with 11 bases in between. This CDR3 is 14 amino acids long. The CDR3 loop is CASSQSGTGETQYF. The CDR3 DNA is TGCGCCAGCAGCCAAAGCGGGACAGGAGAGACCCAGTACTTC.

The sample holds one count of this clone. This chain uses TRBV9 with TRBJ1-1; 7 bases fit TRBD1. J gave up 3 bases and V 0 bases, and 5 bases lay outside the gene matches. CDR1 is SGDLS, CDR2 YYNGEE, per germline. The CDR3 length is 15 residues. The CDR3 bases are TGTGCCAGCAGCGTAGTCGGGACAGTGCACACTGAAGCTTTCTTT. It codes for CASSVVGTVHTEAFF.

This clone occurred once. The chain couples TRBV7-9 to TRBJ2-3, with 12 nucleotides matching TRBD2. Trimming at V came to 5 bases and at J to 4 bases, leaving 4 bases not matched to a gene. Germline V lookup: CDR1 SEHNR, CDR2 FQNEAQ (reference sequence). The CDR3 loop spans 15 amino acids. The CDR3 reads CASSPTSGGPDTQYF. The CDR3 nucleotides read TGTGCCAGCAGCCCAACTAGCGGGGGGCCAGATACGCAGTATTTT.

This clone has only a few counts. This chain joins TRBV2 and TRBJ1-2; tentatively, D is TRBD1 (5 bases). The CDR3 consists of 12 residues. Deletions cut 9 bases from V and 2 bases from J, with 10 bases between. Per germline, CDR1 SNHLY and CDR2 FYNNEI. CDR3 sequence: CARETVNYGYTF. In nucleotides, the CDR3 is TGTGCCAGAGAGACAGTGAACTATGGCTACACCTTC. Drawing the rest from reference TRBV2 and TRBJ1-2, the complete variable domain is EPEVTQTPSHQVTQMGQEVILRCVPISNHLYFYWYRQILGQKVEFLVSFYNNEISEKSEIFDDQFSVERPDGSNFTLKIRSTKLEDSAMYFCARETVNYGYTFGSGTRLTVV.